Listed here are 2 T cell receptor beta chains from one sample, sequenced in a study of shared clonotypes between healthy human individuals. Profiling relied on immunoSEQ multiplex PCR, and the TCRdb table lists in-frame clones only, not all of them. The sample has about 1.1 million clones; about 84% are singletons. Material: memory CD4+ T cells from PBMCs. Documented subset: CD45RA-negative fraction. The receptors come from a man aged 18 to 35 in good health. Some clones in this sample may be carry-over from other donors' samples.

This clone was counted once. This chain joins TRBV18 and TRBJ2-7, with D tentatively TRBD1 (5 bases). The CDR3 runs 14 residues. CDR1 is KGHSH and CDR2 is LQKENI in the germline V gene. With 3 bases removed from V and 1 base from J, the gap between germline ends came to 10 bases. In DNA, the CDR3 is TGTGCCAGCTCACCTATCCAGGGATCCTACGAGCAGTACTTC. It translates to CASSPIQGSYEQYF.

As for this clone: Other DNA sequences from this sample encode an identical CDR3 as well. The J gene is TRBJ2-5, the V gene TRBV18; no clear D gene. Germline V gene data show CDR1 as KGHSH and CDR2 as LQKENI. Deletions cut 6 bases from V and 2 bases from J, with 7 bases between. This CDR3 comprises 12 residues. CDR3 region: CASSPQQETQYF. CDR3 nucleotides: TGTGCCAGCTCGCCCCAACAAGAGACCCAGTACTTC.